This is a list of T cell receptor beta chains from one sample in a study of blood T cell repertoires in COVID-19. Data came from immunoSEQ multiplex PCR; TCRdb stores just in-frame clones and leaves some out. The sample records over 200,000 clones, over 75% being singletons. The sequencing input was peripheral blood. Receptors originate from a woman in her thirties with acute or convalescent COVID-19. CDR3s include the opening cysteine and the closing phenylalanine or tryptophan. A D gene is named only where the DNA matches it firmly. Clone size appears in some rows only: once, few, many, or a class for an expanded clone.

j_call d_call clone_size v_call cdr3_aa cdr3_nt
TRBJ2-3 NA few TRBV7-8 CASSLSANTQYF TGTGCCAGCAGCCTTAGCGCGAATACGCAGTATTTT
TRBJ2-7 TRBD1 NA TRBV3-1/TRBV3-2 CASRSGTGSYEQYF TGTGCCAGCAGATCCGGGACAGGGTCCTACGAGCAGTACTTC
TRBJ1-5 NA NA TRBV6-2/TRBV6-3 CASSPIRVAMGQPQHF TGTGCCAGCAGTCCCATTCGGGTAGCAATGGGTCAGCCCCAGCATTTT
TRBJ1-2 TRBD1 NA TRBV12-3/TRBV12-4 CASNQDRGGGYTF TGTGCCAGCAACCAGGACAGGGGTGGGGGCTACACCTTC
TRBJ2-1 TRBD2 NA TRBV7-7 CASSQLAGAYNEQFF TGTGCTAGCAGTCAGCTAGCGGGAGCCTACAATGAGCAGTTCTTC
TRBJ2-6 NA NA TRBV6-5 CASTGEYGANVLTF TGTGCCAGCACAGGGGAATACGGGGCCAACGTCCTGACTTTC
TRBJ2-3 NA NA TRBV19 CASSIVVLPTDTQYF TGTGCCAGTAGTATAGTAGTCCTACCCACAGATACGCAGTATTTT
TRBJ2-5 TRBD2 NA TRBV14 CASSQTLGGNQETQYF TGTGCCAGCAGCCAAACCCTCGGGGGGAATCAAGAGACCCAGTACTTC
TRBJ2-3 NA NA TRBV7-3 CASSPQSGGARDTQYF TGTGCCAGCAGCCCTCAATCCGGCGGGGCTCGAGATACGCAGTATTTT
TRBJ2-3 TRBD2 many TRBV6-4 CASSDSTSGSTDTQYF TGTGCCAGCAGTGACTCGACTAGCGGGAGCACAGATACGCAGTATTTT
TRBJ1-5 TRBD1 NA TRBV27 CASSLFPRQGSQPQHF TGTGCCAGCAGTTTATTTCCCCGACAGGGAAGTCAGCCCCAGCATTTT
TRBJ2-7 NA NA TRBV6-5 CASSRLSTVGYEQYF TGTGCCAGCAGTCGCCTAAGCACCGTCGGCTACGAGCAGTACTTC
TRBJ2-3 TRBD2 once TRBV7-2 CASSLLAGGSTDTQYF TGTGCCAGCAGCTTATTAGCGGGAGGAAGCACAGATACGCAGTATTTT
TRBJ1-6 TRBD1 NA TRBV30 CAWSTPQGVYIHSPLHF TGTGCCTGGAGTACCCCCCAGGGGGTGTATATTCATTCACCCCTCCACTTT
TRBJ2-7 NA NA TRBV18 CASSPETVAYEQYF TGTGCCAGCTCACCAGAGACAGTAGCCTACGAGCAGTACTTC
TRBJ2-2 NA once TRBV6-5 CASRQENTGELFF TGTGCCAGCAGACAGGAGAACACCGGGGAGCTGTTTTTT
TRBJ2-2 NA NA TRBV18 CASSPIGGGGELFF TGTGCCAGCTCACCAATCGGTGGCGGCGGGGAGCTGTTTTTT
TRBJ1-2 NA NA TRBV21-1 CASSAGGVCYTF TGTGCCAGCAGTGCGGGGGGAGTGTGCTACACCTTC
TRBJ1-1 NA NA TRBV5-1 CASSPTGTEAFF TGCGCCAGCAGCCCGACGGGGACTGAAGCTTTCTTT
TRBJ2-5 NA NA TRBV30 CAWSVGGGETQYF TGTGCCTGGAGTGTAGGGGGAGGGGAGACCCAGTACTTC
TRBJ2-1 TRBD2 NA TRBV5-4 CASRSSRGGSYNEQFF TGTGCCAGCAGATCCTCGCGGGGGGGCTCCTACAATGAGCAGTTCTTC